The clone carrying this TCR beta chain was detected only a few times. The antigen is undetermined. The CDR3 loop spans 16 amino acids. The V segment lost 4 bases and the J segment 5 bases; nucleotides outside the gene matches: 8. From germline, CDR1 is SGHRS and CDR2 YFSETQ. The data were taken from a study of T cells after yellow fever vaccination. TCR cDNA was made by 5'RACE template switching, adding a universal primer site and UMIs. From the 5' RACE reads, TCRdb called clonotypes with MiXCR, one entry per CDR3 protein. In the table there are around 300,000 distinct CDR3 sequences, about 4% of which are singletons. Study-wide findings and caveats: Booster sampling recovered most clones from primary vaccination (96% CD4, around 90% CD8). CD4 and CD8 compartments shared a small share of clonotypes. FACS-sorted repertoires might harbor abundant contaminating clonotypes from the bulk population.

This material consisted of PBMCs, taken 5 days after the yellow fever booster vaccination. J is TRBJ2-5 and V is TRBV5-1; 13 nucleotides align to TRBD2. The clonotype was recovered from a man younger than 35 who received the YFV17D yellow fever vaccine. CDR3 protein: CASSRTSGGDWETQYF. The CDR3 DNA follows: TGCGCCAGCAGCAGGACTAGCGGGGGTGATTGGGAGACCCAGTACTTC.